This T cell receptor (beta chain) originates from a study of blood T cell repertoires in COVID-19. For the study at large: Collection of acute and convalescent COVID-19 samples took place in the United States, Italy and Spain. T cells, B-cell-depleted T cells, or PBMCs supplied cDNA or gDNA.

Germline lookup yields CDR1 LGHNA and CDR2 YNFKEQ. The V and J ends lost 5 bases and 0 bases respectively, with 14 bases between them. The CDR3 loop spans 16 amino acids. In the source study's methods: It was from reference gene primer amplification that nucleated cell counts were estimated. Here immunoSEQ multiplex PCR was the method, and the copy in TCRdb shows in-frame clones only, minus some. D and trimming were read from the DNA, whereas the V and J calls and clone size are those reported in that table. Among around 260,000 clones listed, 75% to 90% were seen once. The sample consisted of peripheral blood. V and J are TRBV4-2 and TRBJ1-3; the D is unclear. The TCR sequence derives from a woman between 25 and 40 years old with active or convalescent COVID-19. The CDR3 region is CASSVQSPASGNTIYF. The DNA of the CDR3 is TGTGCCAGCAGCGTACAATCCCCCGCCTCTGGAAACACCATATATTTT.